These T cell receptor beta chains were read from a single sample in a study of T cells in tuberculosis. Measured with immunoSEQ multiplex PCR; TCRdb has only the in-frame clones, and not every one. The data show some 31,000 clones, more than 75% seen once. The source was PBMCs, collected at tuberculosis diagnosis. These TCRs come from an adult with tuberculosis. Each CDR3 is given with its conserved first and last residue. D genes are given only for firm matches. Not all rows give a size; the values are once, few, many and, for expanded clones, a class.

>TRBJ2-5|14|TRBD1|TRBV5-1|once
CASSPQGLGETQYF
TGCGCCAGCAGCCCACAGGGGTTGGGGGAGACCCAGTACTTC
>TRBJ2-3|15|NA|TRBV2|NA
CAIAPQRGHTDTQYF
TGTGCCATAGCCCCGCAGCGGGGACACACAGATACGCAGTATTTT
>TRBJ2-2|18|TRBD2|TRBV5-1|few
CASSWATSGRAFTGELFF
TGCGCCAGCAGCTGGGCGACTAGCGGGAGGGCCTTCACCGGGGAGCTGTTTTTT
>TRBJ1-1|13|NA|TRBV6-5|NA
CASTRGGATEAFF
TGTGCCAGCACAAGGGGGGGTGCCACTGAAGCTTTCTTT
>TRBJ1-6|16|TRBD1|TRBV9|NA
CASSVWDRGYNSPLHF
TGTGCCAGCAGCGTTTGGGACAGGGGGTATAATTCACCCCTCCACTTT
>TRBJ1-1|13|NA|TRBV2|NA
CASTGLLIQEAFF
TGTGCCAGCACCGGACTGCTTATACAAGAAGCTTTCTTT
>TRBJ1-5|12|NA|TRBV15|NA
CATTQGNQPQHF
TGTGCCACCACCCAGGGGAATCAGCCCCAGCATTTT
>TRBJ2-5|14|TRBD1|TRBV27|NA
CASRGQGGQETQYF
TGTGCCAGCAGGGGACAGGGGGGCCAAGAGACCCAGTACTTC
>TRBJ2-5|15|NA|TRBV2|NA
CASNTRTDPQETQYF
TGTGCCAGCAACACTCGGACAGACCCCCAAGAGACCCAGTACTTC
>TRBJ2-6|15|NA|TRBV5-5|NA
CASSLGSSGANVLTF
TGTGCCAGCAGCTTGGGGAGTTCTGGGGCCAACGTCCTGACTTTC
>TRBJ2-3|15|NA|TRBV7-2|NA
CASSLALVGADTQYF
TGTGCCAGCAGCTTAGCGCTGGTAGGGGCAGATACGCAGTATTTT
>TRBJ2-5|16|TRBD1|TRBV18|NA
CASSPGAGGGQETQYF
TGTGCCAGCTCACCAGGGGCAGGGGGCGGACAAGAGACCCAGTACTTC
>TRBJ1-5|15|NA|TRBV18|NA
CASSPGEGKYQPQHF
TGTGCCAGCTCGCCCGGGGAGGGGAAATATCAGCCCCAGCATTTT
>TRBJ2-5|15|TRBD1|TRBV27|NA
CASSTGQGEGETQYF
TGTGCCAGCAGTACAGGACAGGGGGAGGGGGAGACCCAGTACTTC
>TRBJ2-1|12|TRBD2|TRBV29-1|NA
CSVVRLAGEQFF
TGCAGCGTTGTTAGACTAGCGGGGGAGCAGTTCTTC
>TRBJ2-1|16|TRBD1|TRBV5-1|NA
CASSLQGTGVNNEQFF
TGCGCCAGCAGCTTGCAGGGGACAGGGGTAAACAATGAGCAGTTCTTC
>TRBJ2-3|14|TRBD2|TRBV6-5|once
CASSYVASGDTQYF
TGTGCCAGCAGTTACGTGGCTAGCGGCGATACGCAGTATTTT
>TRBJ1-2|12|NA|TRBV18|NA
CASSPRQDGYTF
TGTGCCAGCTCACCAAGACAGGATGGCTACACCTTC
>TRBJ2-7|13|TRBD1|TRBV5-8|few
CASSSDREDEQYF
TGTGCCAGCAGCTCGGACAGGGAGGACGAGCAGTACTTC
>TRBJ1-2|13|TRBD1|TRBV2|NA
CASRYGQAKGYTF
TGTGCCAGCAGGTACGGACAGGCAAAAGGCTACACCTTC
>TRBJ2-4|14|NA|TRBV27|NA
CASSLSGGTNIQYF
TGTGCCAGCAGTTTGTCAGGGGGGACGAACATTCAGTACTTC
>TRBJ2-2|14|TRBD1|TRBV30|NA
CAWRQGPNTGELFF
TGTGCCTGGAGACAGGGGCCGAACACCGGGGAGCTGTTTTTT
>TRBJ1-2|13|TRBD1|TRBV2|few
CASSGQGIYGYTF
TGTGCCAGCAGTGGACAGGGAATCTATGGCTACACCTTC
>TRBJ1-5|15|NA|TRBV28|NA
CASSPLRGSNQPQHF
TGTGCCAGCAGTCCCTTGAGAGGGAGCAATCAGCCCCAGCATTTT
>TRBJ2-7|14|NA|TRBV5-8|NA
CASSLGRAFYEQYF
TGTGCCAGCAGCTTGGGCAGGGCATTCTACGAGCAGTACTTC
>TRBJ1-5|13|NA|TRBV30|NA
CAWSFTDNQPQHF
TGTGCCTGGAGTTTCACAGACAATCAGCCCCAGCATTTT
>TRBJ1-4|16|TRBD1|TRBV15|NA
CATSRPGQGAVEKLFF
TGTGCCACCAGCAGACCTGGACAGGGGGCCGTTGAAAAACTGTTTTTT
>TRBJ2-3|14|TRBD2|TRBV7-9|NA
CASSRTSGTDTQYF
TGTGCCAGCAGCCGGACTAGCGGGACAGATACGCAGTATTTT
>TRBJ1-1|16|TRBD1|TRBV18|NA
CASSPRQGKGDTEAFF
TGTGCCAGCTCACCCAGACAGGGAAAGGGGGACACTGAAGCTTTCTTT
>TRBJ2-7|14|NA|TRBV6-1|NA
CASREYDSSYEQYF
TGTGCCAGCAGGGAGTATGATAGCTCCTACGAGCAGTACTTC
>TRBJ2-7|13|TRBD1|TRBV7-3|NA
CASSDRTGGEQYF
TGTGCCAGCAGCGATCGGACAGGAGGCGAGCAGTACTTC
>TRBJ1-1|18|TRBD1|TRBV18|NA
CASSPQGTGGLRNTEAFF
TGTGCCAGCTCACCCCAGGGGACAGGGGGCTTGAGGAACACTGAAGCTTTCTTT
>TRBJ1-1|14|TRBD1|TRBV19|NA
CASSSGQGSTEAFF
TGTGCCAGTAGTTCCGGACAGGGGTCCACTGAAGCTTTCTTT
>TRBJ1-5|15|TRBD1|TRBV18|once
CASSLLGTGDQPQHF
TGTGCCAGCTCCCTATTAGGGACAGGAGATCAGCCCCAGCATTTT
>TRBJ2-2|15|TRBD1|TRBV27|few
CASRSGQGDTGELFF
TGTGCCAGCAGATCGGGACAGGGCGACACCGGGGAGCTGTTTTTT
>TRBJ1-2|14|TRBD1|TRBV5-5|NA
CASSEGQGNHGYTF
TGTGCCAGCAGCGAGGGACAGGGTAATCATGGCTACACCTTC
>TRBJ2-1|16|NA|TRBV7-2|NA
CASSLGGSSRDNEQFF
TGTGCCAGCAGCTTAGGAGGTAGCAGCCGGGACAATGAGCAGTTCTTC
>TRBJ1-5|18|TRBD1|TRBV6-1|NA
CASSDPGQGFYSNQPQHF
TGTGCCAGCAGTGACCCGGGACAGGGCTTTTATAGCAATCAGCCCCAGCATTTT
>TRBJ2-7|11|NA|TRBV6-5|NA
CASSSRYEQYF
TGTGCCAGCAGTTCCCGTTACGAGCAGTACTTC
>TRBJ1-6|15|TRBD1|TRBV5-8|NA
CASSLAARGNSPLHF
TGTGCCAGCAGCTTGGCCGCCAGGGGGAATTCACCCCTCCACTTT
>TRBJ1-2|17|NA|TRBV4-1|NA
CASSQDLPLAGLYGYTF
TGCGCCAGCAGCCAAGATCTCCCCCTGGCAGGCCTATATGGCTACACCTTC
>TRBJ1-1|13|NA|TRBV9|NA
CASSVGARTEAFF
TGTGCCAGCAGCGTGGGGGCGCGTACTGAAGCTTTCTTT
>TRBJ2-1|17|NA|TRBV28|once
CASSFPGLATTDNEQFF
TGTGCCAGCAGTTTCCCCGGACTGGCAACCACCGACAATGAGCAGTTCTTC
>TRBJ1-1|14|TRBD1|TRBV9|NA
CASSVGTGLSEAFF
TGTGCCAGCAGCGTAGGGACAGGGTTATCAGAAGCTTTCTTT
>TRBJ2-1|14|NA|TRBV10-3|NA
CAISFGTNYNEQFF
TGTGCCATCAGCTTTGGGACAAACTACAATGAGCAGTTCTTC
>TRBJ1-1|14|NA|TRBV28|NA
CASRAGDTNTEAFF
TGTGCCAGCAGGGCCGGGGACACGAACACTGAAGCTTTCTTT
>TRBJ1-4|18|NA|TRBV27|NA
CASSLSIVTGVRDEKLFF
TGTGCCAGCAGTTTATCGATAGTTACAGGAGTAAGGGATGAAAAACTGTTTTTT
>TRBJ2-7|15|NA|TRBV28|NA
CASNNPDRSSYEQYF
TGTGCCAGCAACAACCCCGACAGGAGCTCCTACGAGCAGTACTTC